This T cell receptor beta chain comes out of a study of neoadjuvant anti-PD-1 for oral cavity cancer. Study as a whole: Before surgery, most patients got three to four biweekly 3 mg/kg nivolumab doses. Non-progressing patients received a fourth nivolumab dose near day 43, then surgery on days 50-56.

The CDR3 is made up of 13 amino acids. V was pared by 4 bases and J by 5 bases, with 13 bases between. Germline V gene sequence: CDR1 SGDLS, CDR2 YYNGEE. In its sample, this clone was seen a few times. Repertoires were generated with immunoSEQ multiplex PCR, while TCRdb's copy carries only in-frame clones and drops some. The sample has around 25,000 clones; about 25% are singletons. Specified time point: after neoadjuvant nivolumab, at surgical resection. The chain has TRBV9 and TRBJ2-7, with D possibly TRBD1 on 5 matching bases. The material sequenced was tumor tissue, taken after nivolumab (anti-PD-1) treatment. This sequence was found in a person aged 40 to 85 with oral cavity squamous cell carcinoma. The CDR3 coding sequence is TGTGCCAGCAGCCCCAGCCCAGGGCACGAGCAGTACTTC. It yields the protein CASSPSPGHEQYF.